These 32 T cell receptor beta chains were sequenced from one sample in a study of response to subunit inactivated influenza vaccine. TCRdb independently ran MiXCR on the RT-PCR reads; one entry per CDR3 protein. The table shows fewer than 600,000 distinct CDR3 sequences, with more than 7% occurring only once. The starting material was PBMCs from blood, obtained roughly 24 months after vaccination. The origin of the receptors is a man aged 50 to 75 who received an inactivated influenza vaccine.

Ten or more counts support this clonotype. The gene calls are TRBV10-3 and TRBJ2-5; 10 bases map to TRBD2. Germline CDR1 and CDR2: ENHRY and SYGVKD. The CDR3 extends over 14 amino acids. The trim removed 5 bases at V and 3 bases at J, leaving 3 bases unmatched. The CDR3 sequence is CAISLAGDKETQYF. The CDR3 DNA reads TGTGCCATCAGTCTAGCGGGGGATAAAGAGACCCAGTACTTC.

This clonotype was counted only a few times. J is TRBJ2-4 and V is TRBV18; 8 positions agree with TRBD1. Trimming removed 6 bases from V and 2 bases from J; junction bases left unmatched: 6. The length of the CDR3 is 15 residues. The V gene's germline CDR1 is KGHSH and CDR2 LQKENI. CDR3 region: CASSGQERTKNIQYF. The CDR3 coding sequence is TGTGCCAGCTCGGGACAGGAACGGACCAAAAACATTCAGTACTTC.

This clonotype was detected ten times or more. One base away lies a much larger clone, so this may be a sequencing read error. The V call is TRBV28, the J call TRBJ2-3; D not certain. The CDR3 length is 11 residues. The germline V gene has CDR1 MDHEN and CDR2 SYDVKM. V lost 7 bases and J 2 bases, leaving 4 bases between the germline ends. In nucleotides, the CDR3 is TGTGCCAGCACCTACACAGATACGCAGTATTTT. Protein sequence: CASTYTDTQYF.

This sequence joins TRBV4-3 and TRBJ1-4; D gene unclear. CDR3 size: 15 residues. Deletions cut 5 bases from V and 2 bases from J, with 12 bases between. Germline CDR1 and CDR2: LGHNA and YSLEER. As DNA, the CDR3 is TGCGCCAGCAGCGGAGGTGGGTCGACTAATGAAAAACTGTTTTTT. It encodes CASSGGGSTNEKLFF.

This clonotype was observed a few times. This chain links TRBV2 with TRBJ2-7, with D possibly being TRBD2 (6 bases). The germline V gene has CDR1 SNHLY and CDR2 FYNNEI. The CDR3 has 13 amino acids. The V gene lost 6 bases and the J gene lost 9 bases, with 18 bases spanning the gap. CDR3 sequence reads: CASSPGLPFLQYF. The CDR3 DNA reads TGTGCCAGCAGCCCTGGACTACCTTTTTTGCAGTACTTC. The whole variable domain, remainder taken from reference TRBV2 and TRBJ2-7, is EPEVTQTPSHQVTQMGQEVILRCVPISNHLYFYWYRQILGQKVEFLVSFYNNEISEKSEIFDDQFSVERPDGSNFTLKIRSTKLEDSAMYFCASSPGLPFLQYFGPGTRLTVT.

The J gene is TRBJ2-3, the V gene TRBV5-1; 9 nucleotides agree with TRBD1. The V and J ends lost 3 bases and 1 base, in that order; junction bases with no gene match: 3. CDR1 and CDR2 from the germline V gene are SGHRS and YFSETQ. This CDR3 region has 15 residues. Here the CDR3 reads CASSSGQGGTDTQYF. In DNA form, the CDR3 reads TGCGCCAGCAGCTCGGGACAGGGAGGCACAGATACGCAGTATTTT.

The rearrangement uses TRBV25-1 and TRBJ2-1; TRBD1 aligns across 9 bases. Germline CDR1 MGHDK, CDR2 SYGVNS. CDR3 length equals 15 residues. V trimming: 9 bases; J trimming: 4 bases; junction bases outside the gene matches: 10. Written as DNA, the CDR3 is TGTGCCAGTGAATCGGTGGGACAGGGTTACAATGAGCAGTTCTTC. This sequence encodes CASESVGQGYNEQFF.

This clonotype turned up a few times. The chain uses TRBV4-3 and TRBJ2-5, with TRBD1 matching over 9 bases. With V trimmed by 0 bases and J by 4 bases, 3 bases remained unmatched. Germline CDR1 is LGHNA and CDR2 is YSLEER. CDR3 length: 15 amino acids. The CDR3 is CASSQEWTGVETQYF. The CDR3 DNA is TGCGCCAGCAGCCAAGAATGGACAGGGGTAGAGACCCAGTACTTC.

In this sample, this clonotype turned up many times. J is TRBJ1-1 and V is TRBV20-1; D call uncertain. Trimming took off 3 bases at V and 5 bases at J, with 10 bases between the two ends. This CDR3 contains 12 residues. Per the germline V gene, CDR1 is DFQATT and CDR2 is SNEGSKA (reference sequence). CDR3 in amino acids: CSASPLGTEAFF. The CDR3 nucleotides read TGCAGTGCTAGCCCCCTGGGGACTGAAGCTTTCTTT.

This clonotype was observed a few times. J is TRBJ2-1 and V is TRBV7-2, with 7 bases aligning to TRBD1. Germline V lookup: CDR1 SGHTA, CDR2 FQGNSA. The ends lost 5 bases at V and 10 bases at J; junction bases unmatched: 11. This CDR3 is 14 amino acids long. The CDR3 DNA sequence: TGTGCCAGCAGCCCACAGGTACAGGGGATCGAGCAGTTCTTC. This encodes CASSPQVQGIEQFF.

There are many counts of this clonotype. This sequence joins TRBV5-6 and TRBJ2-5, with unresolved D. This CDR3 is built from 15 residues. CDR1 is SGHDT, CDR2 YYEEEE, per germline. V gave up 4 bases and J gave up 0 bases, with 13 bases separating them. Written as DNA, the CDR3 is TGTGCCAGCAGCACCCCTTCAGCGTACCAAGAGACCCAGTACTTC. This gives the protein CASSTPSAYQETQYF.

This clonotype was seen at least ten times. The V call is TRBV20-1, the J call TRBJ2-2; 8 bases line up with TRBD1. In germline, CDR1 is DFQATT, CDR2 SNEGSKA (reference sequence). The CDR3 length is 13 residues. V lost 5 bases to trimming and J lost 4 bases; unmatched junction nucleotides: 3. CDR3 nucleotide sequence: TGCAGTGCTGGGACAGGTGTCACCGGGGAGCTGTTTTTT. Its translation is CSAGTGVTGELFF.

Concerning this clonotype: A much larger clone lies a single base off, so this may be a read error. The CDR3: CATSNAKVNQPQHF. In nucleotides, the CDR3 is TGTGCCACCAGCAACGCCAAGGTAAATCAGCCCCAGCATTTT. The V and J genes are TRBV15 and TRBJ1-5, with D unresolved. This CDR3 contains 14 residues. The V and J ends lost 4 bases and 4 bases respectively, with 11 bases between them. Germline V gene lookup returns CDR1 LNHNV and CDR2 YYDKDF (reference sequence).

The chain links TRBV9 to TRBJ2-3; 8 positions match TRBD2. The CDR3 length is 14 residues. J gave up 8 bases and V 4 bases, and 9 bases lay outside the gene matches. CDR1 and CDR2 from the germline V gene are SGDLS and YYNGEE. The CDR3 sequence: CASSLTSESGTQYF. The CDR3 DNA reads TGTGCCAGCAGCCTGACTAGCGAGAGCGGTACGCAGTATTTT.

This clonotype was observed a few times. The chain employs TRBV10-3 and TRBJ2-7; D may be TRBD1 (5 bases). The V and J ends lost 0 bases and 0 bases respectively, with 12 bases between them. CDR3 length: 16 amino acids. The germline V gene has CDR1 ENHRY and CDR2 SYGVKD. The CDR3 DNA reads TGTGCCATCAGTGAGTCGGCCCCCAGGGACTCCTACGAGCAGTACTTC. Translating it yields CAISESAPRDSYEQYF.

This clonotype has just a few counts. V is TRBV7-8 and J is TRBJ1-5; the D gene is possibly TRBD1 (6 bases). CDR3 length: 14 residues. Trimming stripped 1 base from V and 9 bases from J, with 13 bases between. In germline, CDR1 is SGHVS, CDR2 FQNEAQ. The CDR3 DNA follows: TGTGCCAGCAGCTTAGTTCGGGCGACAGGGCCCCAGCATTTT. Amino acid sequence: CASSLVRATGPQHF.

In regard to this clonotype: A junction end diverges from the germline sequence, so it may reflect a read error. This chain links TRBV12-3 or TRBV12-4 with TRBJ2-7, with 8 bases lining up with TRBD1. The CDR3 spans 17 residues. The CDR3 spells CASGFSRTGLGRWEQYF. The CDR3 DNA reads as TGTGCCAGCGGTTTTTCGAGGACAGGGCTGGGTAGGTGGGAGCAGTACTTC.

CDR3 protein: CASSQDRTSGIGAQYF. CDR3 in DNA: TGCGCCAGCAGCCAAGATAGGACTAGCGGGATTGGGGCCCAGTACTTC. This chain links TRBV4-3 with TRBJ2-5, with 12 bases matching TRBD2. V trimming: 0 bases; J trimming: 9 bases; junction bases outside the gene matches: 8. Germline V gene lookup returns CDR1 LGHNA and CDR2 YSLEER. CDR3 length equals 16 residues.

The chain couples TRBV29-1 to TRBJ2-2, with 9 bases aligning to TRBD2. Germline assignment: CDR1 SQVTM and CDR2 ANQGSEA. CDR3 length: 14 residues. Unmatched junction bases numbered 4, after V lost 4 bases and J lost 4 bases. CDR3: CSVVGSGSTGELFF. The CDR3 bases are TGCAGCGTTGTGGGTAGCGGGAGCACCGGGGAGCTGTTTTTT.

The sample holds many counts of this clonotype. The rearrangement uses TRBV20-1 and TRBJ2-7, with 11 bases lining up with TRBD2. With V trimmed by 1 base and J by 0 bases, 2 bases remained unmatched. There are 15 residues in the CDR3. Germline-derived CDR1 and CDR2 are DFQATT and SNEGSKA (reference sequence). Here the CDR3 DNA reads TGCAGTGCTAGAGTCGGACTAGCGGGCTCCTACGAGCAGTACTTC. Protein sequence: CSARVGLAGSYEQYF.

This clonotype showed up many times. V and J are TRBV4-3 and TRBJ2-7, with 10 bases that match TRBD1. V lost 5 bases, J lost 0 bases, and 4 bases stayed unmatched. This CDR3 region has 15 residues. Per germline, CDR1 LGHNA and CDR2 YSLEER. The CDR3 region is CASSLRTGGSYEQYF. The CDR3, as DNA: TGCGCCAGCAGCTTAAGGACAGGGGGCTCCTACGAGCAGTACTTC.

This clonotype was counted a few times. The rearrangement links TRBV6-5 to TRBJ1-2; perhaps TRBD1 as D (6 bases). This CDR3 spans 15 amino acids. Germline CDR1 is MNHEY and CDR2 is SVGAGI. V lost 4 bases, J lost 8 bases, and 20 bases lay in between. The CDR3 reads CASSSPGRGLGGYTF. Written as DNA, the CDR3 is TGTGCCAGCAGTTCCCCTGGGAGGGGGTTGGGCGGCTACACCTTC.

This clonotype occurred a few times. The genes are TRBV4-2 and TRBJ1-4; no clear D. CDR3 length: 16 amino acids. Trimming left V 0 bases short and J 8 bases short, with 16 bases between. Germline CDR1 reads LGHNA; CDR2 reads YNFKEQ. The CDR3 DNA is TGTGCCAGCAGCCAAGATGGTCCCGGATATAACGAAAAACTGTTTTTT. This gives the protein CASSQDGPGYNEKLFF.

This clonotype has more than one count but fewer than ten. V gene TRBV10-3 combines with J gene TRBJ2-7; TRBD2 aligns across 10 bases. The CDR3 runs 14 residues. Germline V gene data show CDR1 as ENHRY and CDR2 as SYGVKD. Unmatched junction bases numbered 5, after V lost 4 bases and J lost 5 bases. CDR3 region: CAISATSGTHEQYF. CDR3 sequence (DNA): TGTGCCATCAGTGCTACTAGCGGGACCCACGAGCAGTACTTC.

J is TRBJ1-5 and V is TRBV11-2; D gene ambiguous. CDR1 and CDR2 (germline): SGHAT, FQNNGV. The V gene lost 0 bases and the J gene lost 4 bases, with 13 bases spanning the gap. The CDR3 covers 16 residues. For the CDR3, the DNA is TGTGCCAGCAGCTTAGATTCGGCGCGGGGAAATCAGCCCCAGCATTTT. Translation gives CASSLDSARGNQPQHF.

The chain is built from TRBV18 and TRBJ1-5; no clear D. V dropped 3 bases and J dropped 3 bases, with 9 bases sitting between them. Germline lookup yields CDR1 KGHSH and CDR2 LQKENI. CDR3 length: 14 amino acids. Written as DNA, the CDR3 is TGTGCCAGCTCACCCCCGGGAAACAATCAGCCCCAGCATTTT. As protein: CASSPPGNNQPQHF.

This clonotype was seen only a few times. V usage is TRBV19 and J usage is TRBJ2-1; perhaps TRBD2 as D (5 bases). Between the trimmed V and J ends, which lost 3 bases and 2 bases, there was a span of 11 bases. This CDR3 has 15 amino acids. Germline V CDR1 and CDR2: LNHDA, SQIVND (reference sequence). The CDR3 DNA reads TGTGCCAGTAGTATCAGCAGGACTGCCTACAATGAGCAGTTCTTC. Its protein is CASSISRTAYNEQFF.

In this sample, this clonotype turned up a few times. The chain recombines TRBV7-2 with TRBJ2-7; 9 positions agree with TRBD2. CDR3 length: 15 amino acids. Germline-derived CDR1 and CDR2 are SGHTA and FQGNSA. V gave up 1 base and J gave up 5 bases; unmatched junction bases: 6. CDR3 sequence reads: CASSLVGGRGNEQYF. The DNA of the CDR3 is TGTGCCAGCAGCTTAGTCGGCGGGAGGGGAAACGAGCAGTACTTC.

This clonotype was seen a few times. CDR3 bases: TGTGCCAGCGGTCTCCCGGGGACGCATGAAAAACTGTTTTTT. Encoded protein: CASGLPGTHEKLFF. This chain joins TRBV6-1 and TRBJ1-4; tentatively, D is TRBD1 (5 bases). CDR1 MNHNS and CDR2 SASEGT come from the germline V gene. This CDR3 contains 14 residues. Trimming took 8 bases from V and 6 from J, leaving 16 bases between them.

The V gene is TRBV12-3 or TRBV12-4, the J gene TRBJ2-3; the D gene could be TRBD1 or TRBD2 (5 bases each). Trimming removed 4 bases from V and 2 bases from J, with 13 bases in between. The CDR3 covers 15 residues. CDR3: CASSWSRGITDTQYF. The CDR3 DNA reads as TGTGCCAGCAGTTGGAGTCGGGGCATCACAGATACGCAGTATTTT.

This clonotype was observed at least ten times. The DNA of the CDR3 is TGTGCCAGCAGGGTAAAACAGGGCACCGGGGAGCTGTTTTTT. Translation gives CASRVKQGTGELFF. The rearrangement links TRBV6-1 to TRBJ2-2; D might be TRBD1 (6 bases). Germline CDR1 reads MNHNS; CDR2 reads SASEGT. The ends were cut back, 6 bases at V and 4 bases at J, with 12 bases in the middle. The CDR3 extends over 14 amino acids.

For this clonotype: Possible read error: a much larger clone is one base away. The V and J genes are TRBV12-3 or TRBV12-4 and TRBJ2-4; D remains unclear. This CDR3 region has 15 residues. CDR3 sequence reads: CASSAERLAKYIQYF. The CDR3 DNA sequence: TGTGCCAGCAGTGCGGAACGTTTAGCCAAATACATTCAGTACTTC.